This entry lists 4 T cell receptor beta chains sequenced from one sample in a study of blood T cell repertoires in COVID-19 (TCRdb year 2020). Libraries were built with the immunoSEQ multiplex PCR assay. TCRdb limited this immuneACCESS table to in-frame rearrangements with V and J called. A share of clones is missing; checked studies link under half to unresolved V genes, and the rest is unexplained. In this sample the table shows approximately 160,000 clones, roughly 73% of which occur a single time. The ten largest clones represent roughly 2.8% of the sample. The sequencing input was peripheral blood. These receptors originate from an older man with acute or convalescent COVID-19.

The gene calls are TRBV6-1 and TRBJ1-1; perhaps TRBD1 as D (5 bases). CDR1 is MNHNS and CDR2 is SASEGT in the germline V gene. With 2 bases removed from V and 6 bases from J, the gap between germline ends came to 19 bases. The CDR3 contains 16 residues. The CDR3 DNA reads TGTGCCAGCAGTGAACCGGGGAGGGGCGCGGGGGCTGAAGCTTTCTTT. Protein product: CASSEPGRGAGAEAFF.

This chain joins TRBV11-3 and TRBJ1-4; the D gene is possibly TRBD1 (6 bases). Trimming removed 5 bases at V and 4 bases at J, with 11 bases between. The CDR3 has 14 residues. The germline V gene encodes CDR1 SGHNT and CDR2 YENEEA. CDR3 region: CASSRDIGNEKLFF. The CDR3 coding sequence is TGTGCCAGCAGCCGGGACATCGGTAATGAAAAACTGTTTTTT.

The chain couples TRBV15 to TRBJ2-1; D is unresolved. Trimming took 1 base from V and 10 from J, leaving 8 bases between them. In germline, CDR1 is LNHNV, CDR2 YYDKDF (reference sequence). The CDR3 contains 12 residues. Here the CDR3 DNA reads TGTGCCACCAGCAGAGGAGAATTGGAGCAGTTCTTC. Translation gives CATSRGELEQFF.

This clone has just a few counts. Here the CDR3 reads CASSARPGETQYF. The DNA for the CDR3 is TGCGCCAGCAGCGCTAGGCCTGGGGAGACCCAGTACTTC. The J gene is TRBJ2-5, the V gene TRBV5-1; no clear D. The CDR3 spans 13 residues. Trimming cost V 4 bases and J 5 bases, with 12 bases left between them. CDR1 and CDR2 from the germline V gene are SGHRS and YFSETQ.